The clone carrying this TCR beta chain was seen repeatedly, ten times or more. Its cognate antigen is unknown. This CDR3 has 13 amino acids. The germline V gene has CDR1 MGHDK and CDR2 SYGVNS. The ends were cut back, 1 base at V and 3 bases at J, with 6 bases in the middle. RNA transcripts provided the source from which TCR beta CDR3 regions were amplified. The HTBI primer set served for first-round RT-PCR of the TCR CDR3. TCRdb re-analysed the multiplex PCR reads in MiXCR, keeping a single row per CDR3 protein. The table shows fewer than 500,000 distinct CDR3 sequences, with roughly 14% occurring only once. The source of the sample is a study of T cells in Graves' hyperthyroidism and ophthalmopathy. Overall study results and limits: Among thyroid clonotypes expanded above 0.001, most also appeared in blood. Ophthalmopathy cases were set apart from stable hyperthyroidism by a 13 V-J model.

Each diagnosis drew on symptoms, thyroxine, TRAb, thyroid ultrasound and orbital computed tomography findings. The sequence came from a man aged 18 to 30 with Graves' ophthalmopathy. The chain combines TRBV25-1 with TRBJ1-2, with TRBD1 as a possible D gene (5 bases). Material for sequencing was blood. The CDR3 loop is CASSEWGDYGYTF. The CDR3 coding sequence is TGTGCCAGCAGTGAATGGGGGGACTATGGCTACACCTTC.